This passage covers 28 T cell receptor beta chains from one sample sequenced in a study of blood T cell repertoires in COVID-19. The method was immunoSEQ multiplex PCR; TCRdb's version includes in-frame clones alone and lacks a portion of them. The profile shows about 260,000 clones, over 65% of them singletons. Sequenced input: peripheral blood. The receptors derive from a man between 60 and 75 years old who had recovered from COVID-19.

V and J are TRBV11-2 and TRBJ1-4; D not resolved. V lost 1 base and J 1 base, leaving 7 bases between the germline ends. CDR3 length equals 15 residues. Germline lookup yields CDR1 SGHAT and CDR2 FQNNGV. Written as DNA, the CDR3 is TGTGCCAGCAGCTTAGGCACATTAACTAATGAAAAACTGTTTTTT. This sequence encodes CASSLGTLTNEKLFF.

A single count supports this clone. The sample contains more than one DNA sequence encoding this CDR3. The genes are TRBV5-1 and TRBJ2-3; 7 bases agree with TRBD2. The CDR3 consists of 14 residues. In germline, CDR1 is SGHRS, CDR2 YFSETQ. Trimming removed 0 bases from V and 3 bases from J; junction bases left unmatched: 1. CDR3 region: CASSLGTSTDTQYF. The CDR3 DNA is TGCGCCAGCAGCTTGGGGACTAGTACAGATACGCAGTATTTT. Looking up the rest from reference TRBV5-1 and TRBJ2-3 gives the full variable domain: KAGVTQTPRYLIKTRGQQVTLSCSPISGHRSVSWYQQTPGQGLQFLFEYFSETQRNKGNFPGRFSGRQFSNSRSEMNVSTLELGDSALYLCASSLGTSTDTQYFGPGTRLTVL.

V is TRBV3-1 (or the pseudogene TRBV3-2) and J is TRBJ2-5; 9 nucleotides match TRBD2. Trimming took 1 base from V and 5 from J; bases not matched to a gene: 11. From germline, CDR1 is LGHDT and CDR2 YNNKEL (reference sequence). The CDR3 contains 17 residues. This CDR3 is CASSQGGLLAGRETQYF. CDR3 in DNA: TGTGCCAGCAGCCAAGGGGGGTTGCTAGCGGGGAGGGAGACCCAGTACTTC.

The J gene is TRBJ2-5, the V gene TRBV14, with no clear D. Germline V gene data show CDR1 as SGHDN and CDR2 as FVKESK. The CDR3 consists of 12 residues. The V gene lost 1 base and the J gene lost 7 bases, with 7 bases spanning the gap. The CDR3 DNA reads TGTGCCAGCAGCCAAGCCCCGGGGACCCAGTACTTC. Encoded protein: CASSQAPGTQYF. Combining the CDR3 with reference TRBV14 and TRBJ2-5 gives the whole variable domain EAGVTQFPSHSVIEKGQTVTLRCDPISGHDNLYWYRRVMGKEIKFLLHFVKESKQDESGMPNNRFLAERTGGTYSTLKVQPAELEDSGVYFCASSQAPGTQYFGPGTRLLVL.

This clone was seen only once. J is TRBJ1-5 and V is TRBV28; the match to TRBD1 covers 8 bases. Germline values: CDR1 MDHEN, CDR2 SYDVKM. The CDR3 is 16 amino acids. V lost 6 bases, J lost 5 bases, and 12 bases stayed unmatched. The CDR3 coding sequence is TGTGCCAGCAGGGAAGGGTTGCAGGGGGCCGATCAGCCCCAGCATTTT. Translation gives CASREGLQGADQPQHF.

The gene calls are TRBV5-1 and TRBJ2-3; possible D gene TRBD1, 6 bases. Germline-derived CDR1 and CDR2 are SGHRS and YFSETQ. This CDR3 has 15 amino acids. V lost 3 bases and J lost 3, with 14 bases in between. The CDR3 DNA is TGCGCCAGCAGCTACCAGGGGTCTTCGACAGATACGCAGTATTTT. This gives the protein CASSYQGSSTDTQYF. Complete variable domain (other parts from reference TRBV5-1 and TRBJ2-3): KAGVTQTPRYLIKTRGQQVTLSCSPISGHRSVSWYQQTPGQGLQFLFEYFSETQRNKGNFPGRFSGRQFSNSRSEMNVSTLELGDSALYLCASSYQGSSTDTQYFGPGTRLTVL.

This clone was observed a few times. This chain links TRBV28 with TRBJ1-3; 8 nucleotides agree with TRBD1. The germline gives CDR1 MDHEN, CDR2 SYDVKM. The V and J ends lost 7 bases and 1 base, in that order; junction bases with no gene match: 9. This CDR3 is built from 16 residues. This CDR3 reads CASKIGRGRSGNTIYF. CDR3 in DNA: TGTGCCAGCAAAATCGGCAGGGGGCGATCTGGAAACACCATATATTTT.

The genes are TRBV11-1 and TRBJ1-3, with TRBD1 as a possible D gene (5 bases). This CDR3 contains 13 residues. Germline values: CDR1 SGHAT, CDR2 FQDESV (reference sequence). Trimming left V 2 bases short and J 10 bases short, with 12 bases between. The CDR3 region is CASSLRGYQTIYF. The CDR3 nucleotides are TGTGCCAGCAGCTTACGGGGGTACCAGACCATATATTTT.

The chain joins TRBV28 to TRBJ1-2; 7 bases are shared with TRBD1. Germline CDR1 is MDHEN and CDR2 is SYDVKM. The CDR3 loop spans 16 amino acids. V lost 5 bases, J lost 0 bases, and 9 bases stayed unmatched. For the CDR3, the DNA is TGTGCCAGCAGTCGACAGGGCCTGGAAGCTAACTATGGCTACACCTTC. Its protein product is CASSRQGLEANYGYTF.

In the case of this clone: This CDR3 is also generated by other DNA sequences in the sample. The V gene is TRBV9, the J gene TRBJ2-1; tentative D call: TRBD2 (6 bases). Germline V gene data show CDR1 as SGDLS and CDR2 as YYNGEE. The CDR3 runs 15 residues. V dropped 2 bases and J dropped 3 bases, with 12 bases sitting between them. In DNA, the CDR3 is TGTGCCAGCAGCGTGGATAGCGGAAACTACAATGAGCAGTTCTTC. Protein product: CASSVDSGNYNEQFF.

This chain connects TRBV5-1 to TRBJ2-1; D possibly corresponds to TRBD1 (5 bases). The germline V and J ends were trimmed by 1 base and 0 bases, with 8 bases remaining between them. Looked up from germline, CDR1 is SGHRS and CDR2 is YFSETQ. This CDR3 is built from 15 residues. CDR3 sequence reads: CASSLRGSSYNEQFF. The CDR3 nucleotides read TGCGCCAGCAGCTTGAGGGGCAGCTCCTACAATGAGCAGTTCTTC.

The J gene is TRBJ1-5, the V gene TRBV5-4; weak D call: TRBD1 (6 bases). The CDR3 is made up of 14 amino acids. Germline V lookup: CDR1 SGHNT, CDR2 YYREEE (reference sequence). Trimming removed 3 bases at V and 3 bases at J, with 10 bases between. CDR3 amino acids: CASSSQGNNQPQHF. DNA of the CDR3: TGTGCCAGCAGCTCACAGGGAAACAATCAGCCCCAGCATTTT.

The chain joins TRBV5-1 to TRBJ2-7, with 7 nucleotides matching TRBD1. Germline V gives CDR1 SGHRS, CDR2 YFSETQ. CDR3 length: 15 amino acids. Trimming took 5 bases from V and 8 from J; bases not matched to a gene: 16. CDR3 amino acids: CASRRNRGNGAQQYF. CDR3 nucleotide sequence: TGCGCCAGCAGACGTAACAGGGGAAATGGGGCGCAGCAGTACTTC.

This clone showed up just a few times. The chain uses TRBV2 and TRBJ2-1, with 10 bases aligning to TRBD2. With 4 bases clipped from V and 1 base from J, the junction kept 10 bases outside the gene matches. In germline, CDR1 is SNHLY, CDR2 FYNNEI. The CDR3 extends over 18 amino acids. The CDR3 sequence: CASSGVRLAGASYNEQFF. CDR3 coding DNA: TGTGCCAGCAGTGGGGTGAGGCTAGCGGGGGCATCCTACAATGAGCAGTTCTTC.

This chain uses TRBV27 with TRBJ2-5, with 8 bases identical to TRBD1. The CDR3 is made up of 16 amino acids. In germline, CDR1 is MNHEY, CDR2 SMNVEV (reference sequence). With V trimmed by 8 bases and J by 1 base, 12 bases remained unmatched. DNA for the CDR3: TGTGCCAGCGGAGACAGGGGCGAGCCGAGCCAAGAGACCCAGTACTTC. Encoded protein: CASGDRGEPSQETQYF.

The rearrangement joins TRBV6-6 to TRBJ1-5; D not certain. CDR3 length: 14 amino acids. V was cut by 2 bases and J by 2 bases, with 7 bases left in between. The germline V gene encodes CDR1 MNHNY and CDR2 SVGAGI (reference sequence). The CDR3 reads CASSYGGRNQPQHF. The CDR3 DNA sequence: TGTGCCAGCAGTTACGGAGGTCGCAATCAGCCCCAGCATTTT.

This clone was counted a single time. This sequence joins TRBV28 and TRBJ2-1; 8 positions agree with TRBD2. V shed 8 bases, J shed 5 bases, and the junction held 8 bases outside the gene matches. Germline values: CDR1 MDHEN, CDR2 SYDVKM. The CDR3 extends over 14 amino acids. CDR3 amino acids: CASVSGELNNEQFF. CDR3 DNA sequence: TGTGCCAGCGTTAGCGGGGAACTTAACAATGAGCAGTTCTTC.

The V and J genes are TRBV5-1 and TRBJ1-6; D gene unclear. Trimming cost V 0 bases and J 7 bases, with 11 bases left between them. Germline CDR1 and CDR2: SGHRS and YFSETQ. The CDR3 covers 15 residues. CDR3 in amino acids: CASSLVAQSNSPLHF. In DNA, the CDR3 is TGCGCCAGCAGCTTGGTTGCTCAGTCCAATTCACCCCTCCACTTT.

The J gene is TRBJ2-3, the V gene TRBV30; TRBD2 is a possible D gene (5 bases). The CDR3 has 14 amino acids. Trimming took 5 bases from V and 2 from J, leaving 14 bases between them. Germline lookup yields CDR1 GTSNPN and CDR2 SVGIG (reference sequence). DNA for the CDR3: TGTGCCTGGGGTCGCGGAGGACTCACAGATACGCAGTATTTT. It specifies CAWGRGGLTDTQYF.

The chain is built from TRBV29-1 and TRBJ1-3; unclear D gene. The V end was cut by 2 bases, the J end by 4 bases, with 12 bases between. Germline V gene sequence: CDR1 SQVTM, CDR2 ANQGSEA. This CDR3 has 14 amino acids. The CDR3, as DNA: TGCAGCGTTGAATATTCAACCGGGGGAAACACCATATATTTT. This translates into CSVEYSTGGNTIYF.

V and J are TRBV10-3 and TRBJ2-3; 10 bases are a match to TRBD2. CDR1 and CDR2 from the germline V gene are ENHRY and SYGVKD. The CDR3 extends over 14 amino acids. Trimming removed 8 bases from V and 3 bases from J; junction bases left unmatched: 5. CDR3 nucleotides: TGTGCCATCCAGCGGGAGGGCCGAACAGATACGCAGTATTTT. Its protein is CAIQREGRTDTQYF.

This clone was detected once. This chain uses TRBV19 with TRBJ2-7; the match to TRBD2 covers 9 bases. The CDR3 length is 16 residues. Trimming at V came to 5 bases and at J to 2 bases, leaving 10 bases not matched to a gene. Germline V CDR1 and CDR2: LNHDA, SQIVND (reference sequence). The CDR3 spells CASSAPRTSVPYEQYF. The CDR3 DNA is TGTGCCAGTAGTGCCCCCCGGACTAGCGTCCCCTACGAGCAGTACTTC.

The chain combines TRBV7-9 with TRBJ2-1, with D perhaps matching TRBD2 (6 bases). The length of the CDR3 is 15 residues. CDR1 SEHNR and CDR2 FQNEAQ come from the germline V gene (reference sequence). Trimming pared 4 bases from V and 8 bases from J, leaving 18 bases between. This chain's CDR3 is CASSSRLGPRHEQFF. In DNA form, the CDR3 reads TGTGCCAGCAGCTCCAGACTAGGTCCCCGGCATGAGCAGTTCTTC.

This clone was observed a single time. The chain has TRBV2 and TRBJ2-7, with D maybe TRBD1 (5 bases). This CDR3 contains 14 residues. Trimming cost V 5 bases and J 1 base, with 12 bases left between them. CDR1 and CDR2 (germline): SNHLY, FYNNEI. This CDR3 is CASSRQYESYEQYF. CDR3 DNA sequence: TGTGCCAGCAGTAGACAGTATGAATCCTACGAGCAGTACTTC.

This clone was seen once. V is TRBV6-6 and J is TRBJ2-7, with D possibly TRBD2 on 5 matching bases. The CDR3 has 12 amino acids. V lost 6 bases and J 9 bases, leaving 15 bases between the germline ends. The germline CDR1 and CDR2 sequences are MNHNY and SVGAGI (reference sequence). The chain's CDR3 is CASSEGPPRQYF. CDR3 bases: TGTGCCAGCAGCGAGGGCCCGCCCCGGCAGTACTTC.

The chain employs TRBV14 and TRBJ2-3, with D perhaps matching TRBD2 (5 bases). V was cut by 3 bases and J by 6 bases, with 10 bases left in between. The germline CDR1 and CDR2 sequences are SGHDN and FVKESK. The CDR3 totals 13 residues. The CDR3 reads CASSHQRYDTQYF. The DNA of the CDR3 is TGTGCCAGCAGCCATCAGCGGTATGATACGCAGTATTTT.

This clone was counted between two and nine times. J is TRBJ1-4 and V is TRBV5-1; possibly TRBD1 for D (5 bases). The CDR3 consists of 15 residues. Germline V gene data show CDR1 as SGHRS and CDR2 as YFSETQ. Trimming cost V 4 bases and J 0 bases, with 10 bases left between them. CDR3 sequence reads: CASSRTQATNEKLFF. DNA of the CDR3: TGCGCCAGCAGCAGAACACAGGCAACTAATGAAAAACTGTTTTTT.

The chain links TRBV7-9 to TRBJ2-3, with TRBD2 matching 14 bases. J lost 4 bases, V lost 10 bases, and 16 bases had no gene match. Germline CDR1 reads SEHNR; CDR2 reads FQNEAQ (reference sequence). This CDR3 has 18 amino acids. The CDR3 protein is CATGDRGGLAGGADTQYF. In DNA, the CDR3 is TGTGCCACCGGGGACAGGGGCGGACTAGCGGGGGGAGCAGATACGCAGTATTTT.